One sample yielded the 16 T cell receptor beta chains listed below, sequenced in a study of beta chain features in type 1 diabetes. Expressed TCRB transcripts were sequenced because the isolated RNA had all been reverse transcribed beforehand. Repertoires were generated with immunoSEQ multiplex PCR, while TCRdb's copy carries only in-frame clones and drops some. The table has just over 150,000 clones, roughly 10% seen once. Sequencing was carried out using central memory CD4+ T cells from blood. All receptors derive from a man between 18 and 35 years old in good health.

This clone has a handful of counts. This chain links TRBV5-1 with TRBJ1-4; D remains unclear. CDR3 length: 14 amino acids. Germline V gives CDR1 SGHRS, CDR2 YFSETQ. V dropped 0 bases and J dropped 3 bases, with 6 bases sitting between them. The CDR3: CASSLEPANEKLFF. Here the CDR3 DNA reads TGCGCCAGCAGCTTGGAACCCGCTAATGAAAAACTGTTTTTT.

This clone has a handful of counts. In DNA, the CDR3 is TGTGCCAGCAGCCCCAGCCATGGCTACACCTTC. Translation: CASSPSHGYTF. The chain uses TRBV9 and TRBJ1-2; D ambiguous. Germline V lookup: CDR1 SGDLS, CDR2 YYNGEE. V lost 4 bases and J lost 6, with 7 bases in between. This CDR3 has 11 residues.

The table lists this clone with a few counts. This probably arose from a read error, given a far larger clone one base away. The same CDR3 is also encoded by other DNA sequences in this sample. The CDR3 DNA is TGCGCCAGCAGCTTGAGGGGCCTCGTCTACGAGCAGTACTTC. Protein sequence: CASSLRGLVYEQYF. The J gene is TRBJ2-7, the V gene TRBV5-1; D possibly corresponds to TRBD1 (5 bases). From germline, CDR1 is SGHRS and CDR2 YFSETQ. CDR3 length: 14 amino acids. V lost 1 base and J 3 bases, leaving 11 bases between the germline ends.

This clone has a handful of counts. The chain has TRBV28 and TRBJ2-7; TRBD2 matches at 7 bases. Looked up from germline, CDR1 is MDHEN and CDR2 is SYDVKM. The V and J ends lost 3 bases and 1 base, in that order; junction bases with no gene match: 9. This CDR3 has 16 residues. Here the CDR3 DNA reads TGTGCCAGCAGTTTCGATCTGCGGGAGCTTTCCTACGAGCAGTACTTC. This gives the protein CASSFDLRELSYEQYF. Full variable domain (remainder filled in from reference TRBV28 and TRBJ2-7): DVKVTQSSRYLVKRTGEKVFLECVQDMDHENMFWYRQDPGLGLRLIYFSYDVKMKEKGDIPEGYSVSREKKERFSLILESASTNQTSMYLCASSFDLRELSYEQYFGPGTRLTVT.

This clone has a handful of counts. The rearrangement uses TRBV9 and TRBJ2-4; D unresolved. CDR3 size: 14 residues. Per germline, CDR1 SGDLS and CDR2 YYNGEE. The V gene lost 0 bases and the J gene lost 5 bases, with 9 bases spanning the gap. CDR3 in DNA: TGTGCCAGCAGCGTAGAGCCCACAGAAAACATTCAGTACTTC. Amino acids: CASSVEPTENIQYF.

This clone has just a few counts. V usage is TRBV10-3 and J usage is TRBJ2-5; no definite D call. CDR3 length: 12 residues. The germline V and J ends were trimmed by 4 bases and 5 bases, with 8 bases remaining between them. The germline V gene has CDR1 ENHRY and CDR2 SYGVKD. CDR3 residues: CAISGLGETQYF. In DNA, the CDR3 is TGTGCCATCAGTGGGCTCGGGGAGACCCAGTACTTC.

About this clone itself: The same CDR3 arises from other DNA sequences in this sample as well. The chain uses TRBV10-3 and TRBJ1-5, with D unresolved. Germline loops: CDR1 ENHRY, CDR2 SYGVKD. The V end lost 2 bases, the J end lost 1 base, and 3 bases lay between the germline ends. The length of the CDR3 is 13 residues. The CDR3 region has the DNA TGTGCCATCAGTGAGGGGAGCAATCAGCCCCAGCATTTT. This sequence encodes CAISEGSNQPQHF.

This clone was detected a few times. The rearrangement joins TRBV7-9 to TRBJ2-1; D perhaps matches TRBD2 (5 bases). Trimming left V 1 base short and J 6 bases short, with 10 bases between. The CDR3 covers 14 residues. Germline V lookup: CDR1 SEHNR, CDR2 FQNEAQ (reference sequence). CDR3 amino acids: CASSLVVRGNEQFF. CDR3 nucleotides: TGTGCCAGCAGCTTAGTAGTTCGGGGCAATGAGCAGTTCTTC.

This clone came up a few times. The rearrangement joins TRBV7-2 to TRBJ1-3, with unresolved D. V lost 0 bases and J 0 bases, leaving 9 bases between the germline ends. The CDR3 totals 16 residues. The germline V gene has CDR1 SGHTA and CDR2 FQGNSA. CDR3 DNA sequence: TGTGCCAGCAGCTTAGCCGGGCGGGTCTCTGGAAACACCATATATTTT. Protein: CASSLAGRVSGNTIYF.

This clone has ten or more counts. In nucleotides, the CDR3 is TGTGCCAGCAGCTATCGGGACAGTTACTATGGCTACACCTTC. Encoded protein: CASSYRDSYYGYTF. The chain is built from TRBV7-9 and TRBJ1-2; TRBD1 aligns across 7 bases. Losses at the gene ends were 4 bases for V and 3 bases for J; bases not matched to a gene: 5. This CDR3 comprises 14 residues. Germline V gene sequence: CDR1 SEHNR, CDR2 FQNEAQ (reference sequence).

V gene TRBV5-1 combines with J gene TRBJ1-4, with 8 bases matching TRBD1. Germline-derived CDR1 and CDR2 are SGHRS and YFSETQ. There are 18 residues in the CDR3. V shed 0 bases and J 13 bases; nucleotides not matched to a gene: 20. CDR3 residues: CASSLVFSGTGTSGGLFF. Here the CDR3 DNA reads TGCGCCAGCAGCTTGGTGTTTTCTGGGACAGGCACGTCCGGGGGACTGTTTTTT.

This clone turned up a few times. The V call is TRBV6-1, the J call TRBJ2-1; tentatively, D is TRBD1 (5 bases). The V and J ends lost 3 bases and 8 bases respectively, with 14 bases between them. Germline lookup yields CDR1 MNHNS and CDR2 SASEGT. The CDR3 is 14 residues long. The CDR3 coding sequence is TGTGCCAGCAGTGAGCAGGGTCTAGGTGATGAGCAGTTCTTC. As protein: CASSEQGLGDEQFF.

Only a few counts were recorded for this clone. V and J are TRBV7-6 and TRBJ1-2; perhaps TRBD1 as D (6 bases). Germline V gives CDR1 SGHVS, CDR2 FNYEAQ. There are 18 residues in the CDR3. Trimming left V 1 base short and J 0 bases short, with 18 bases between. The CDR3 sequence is CASSLVPTGTPTNYGYTF. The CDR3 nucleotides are TGTGCCAGCAGCTTAGTCCCGACCGGGACACCGACTAACTATGGCTACACCTTC.

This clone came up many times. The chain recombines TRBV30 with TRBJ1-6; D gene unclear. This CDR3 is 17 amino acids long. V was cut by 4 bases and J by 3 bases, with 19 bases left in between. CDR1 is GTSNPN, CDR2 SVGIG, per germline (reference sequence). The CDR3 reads CAWNPAPGTLYNSPLHF. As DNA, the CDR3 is TGTGCCTGGAACCCCGCTCCAGGAACCCTCTATAATTCACCCCTCCACTTT.

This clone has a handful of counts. The CDR3 region has the DNA TGTGCCAGTAGTTTCCAGGTCAACTCCTACAATGAGCAGTTCTTC. It translates to CASSFQVNSYNEQFF. The chain employs TRBV19 and TRBJ2-1; no reliable D call. CDR3 length: 15 amino acids. V was cut by 5 bases and J by 0 bases, with 11 bases left in between. The germline gives CDR1 LNHDA, CDR2 SQIVND (reference sequence).

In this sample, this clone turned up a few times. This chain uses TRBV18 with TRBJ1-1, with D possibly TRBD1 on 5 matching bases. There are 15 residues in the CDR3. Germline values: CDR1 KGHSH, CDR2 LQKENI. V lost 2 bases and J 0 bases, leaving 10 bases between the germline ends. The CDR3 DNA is TGTGCCAGCTCACCATGGGAGGGGATGAACACTGAAGCTTTCTTT. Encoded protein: CASSPWEGMNTEAFF.